This T cell receptor (beta chain) was sequenced during a study of blood T cell repertoires in COVID-19. Study summary: In each case, the material was cDNA or gDNA derived from T cells, B-cell-depleted T cells, or PBMCs.

Profiled with immunoSEQ multiplex PCR; TCRdb holds only in-frame clones, not every one. In the table there are around 60,000 clones, approximately 80% of which are singletons. Germline lookup yields CDR1 MDHEN and CDR2 SYDVKM. The CDR3 has 14 amino acids. Trimming removed 2 bases from V and 3 bases from J, with 11 bases in between. Sequencing was carried out using peripheral blood. This TCR was sampled from a man in his fifties or sixties with COVID-19, enrolled during active disease. The chain combines TRBV28 with TRBJ2-7; D is undetermined. CDR3 sequence: CASSLRKESYEQYF. The CDR3 DNA follows: TGTGCCAGCAGTTTAAGGAAGGAGAGCTACGAGCAGTACTTC. Combining the CDR3 with reference TRBV28 and TRBJ2-7 gives the whole variable domain DVKVTQSSRYLVKRTGEKVFLECVQDMDHENMFWYRQDPGLGLRLIYFSYDVKMKEKGDIPEGYSVSREKKERFSLILESASTNQTSMYLCASSLRKESYEQYFGPGTRLTVT.